A single sample gave rise to the 22 T cell receptor beta chains below, sequenced in a study of blood T cell repertoires in COVID-19 (dated by TCRdb to 2020 to 2022). Libraries were constructed by the immunoSEQ multiplex PCR assay. TCRdb's version of the immuneACCESS table is confined to in-frame rearrangements and falls short of the full clone set. An unresolved V gene accounts for under half of the shortfall where checked; the remainder is of unknown origin. The sample table records tens of thousands of clones; about 87% of these occur just once. Over 10% of the sample comes from the top ten. Input material: peripheral blood. The source of these receptors is a man older than 75 with acute or convalescent COVID-19.

The rearrangement joins TRBV21-1 to TRBJ2-1; no check of the table's D call, TRBD2, against the DNA was made. TRBV21-1 is given as a pseudogene. The CDR3 is 22 amino acids. This CDR3 reads CASSKGKVESSGGSYSYNEQFF. CDR3 sequence (DNA): TGTGCCAGCAGCAAAGGTAAGGTGGAGTCTAGCGGGGGGTCTTACTCCTACAATGAGCAGTTCTTC.

The rearrangement links TRBV11-2 to TRBJ1-2; D is possibly TRBD1 (5 bases). The germline gives CDR1 SGHAT, CDR2 FQNNGV. CDR3 length equals 14 residues. Trimming took off 3 bases at V and 4 bases at J, with 12 bases between the two ends. The CDR3 reads CASSFGQGGYGYTF. The CDR3 region has the DNA TGTGCCAGCAGCTTTGGGCAGGGCGGCTATGGCTACACCTTC. Full variable domain (remainder filled in from reference TRBV11-2 and TRBJ1-2): EAGVAQSPRYKIIEKRQSVAFWCNPISGHATLYWYQQILGQGPKLLIQFQNNGVVDDSQLPKDRFSAERLKGVDSTLKIQPAKLEDSAVYLCASSFGQGGYGYTFGSGTRLTVV.

The gene calls are TRBV6-2 or TRBV6-3 and TRBJ2-5; D is ambiguous. Germline assignment: CDR1 MNHEY and CDR2 SVGEGT. Trimming removed 5 bases at V and 5 bases at J, with 18 bases between. The CDR3 runs to 15 residues. For the CDR3, the DNA is TGTGCCAGCAGTCCGTCTCGGTCCGGCAGGGAGACCCAGTACTTC. Amino acid sequence: CASSPSRSGRETQYF.

This clone was observed a handful of times. The rearrangement links TRBV12-3 or TRBV12-4 to TRBJ1-1; D is perhaps TRBD1 (6 bases). There are 13 residues in the CDR3. Deletions cut 4 bases from V and 1 base from J, with 7 bases between. The CDR3 DNA sequence: TGTGCCAGCAGTTCGACAGGGAACACTGAAGCTTTCTTT. This gives the protein CASSSTGNTEAFF.

The V gene is TRBV11-2, the J gene TRBJ1-2; D unresolved. Germline values: CDR1 SGHAT, CDR2 FQNNGV. V dropped 5 bases and J dropped 0 bases, with 13 bases sitting between them. The CDR3 is 15 amino acids. The CDR3 bases are TGTGCCAGCAGCCTCGCGGGGATCCCTAACTATGGCTACACCTTC. Translation gives CASSLAGIPNYGYTF. The full variable domain, its missing parts supplied by reference TRBV11-2 and TRBJ1-2, is EAGVAQSPRYKIIEKRQSVAFWCNPISGHATLYWYQQILGQGPKLLIQFQNNGVVDDSQLPKDRFSAERLKGVDSTLKIQPAKLEDSAVYLCASSLAGIPNYGYTFGSGTRLTVV.

This rearrangement joins TRBV2 to TRBJ2-3, with 8 bases fitting TRBD2. CDR3 size: 15 residues. J lost 4 bases, V lost 4 bases, and 7 bases had no gene match. From germline, CDR1 is SNHLY and CDR2 FYNNEI. DNA of the CDR3: TGTGCCAGCAGTGCTAATAGCGGGGTGTCAGATACGCAGTATTTT. It translates to CASSANSGVSDTQYF.

The rearrangement links TRBV9 to TRBJ1-3, with D tentatively TRBD1 (5 bases). The CDR3 extends over 15 amino acids. Germline values: CDR1 SGDLS, CDR2 YYNGEE. Trimming pared 3 bases from V and 4 bases from J, leaving 14 bases between. CDR3 nucleotide sequence: TGTGCCAGCAGCGCTTCAGGGAATGACGGAAACACCATATATTTT. Encoded protein: CASSASGNDGNTIYF.

This chain links TRBV6-6 with TRBJ2-4; the match to TRBD1 covers 9 bases. With V trimmed by 5 bases and J by 1 base, 9 bases remained unmatched. In germline, CDR1 is MNHNY, CDR2 SVGAGI (reference sequence). The CDR3 is made up of 17 amino acids. The CDR3 region has the DNA TGTGCCAGCAGTCAACAGGGGGCGAGGGGGGCCAAAAACATTCAGTACTTC. Encoded protein: CASSQQGARGAKNIQYF.

The V gene is TRBV7-7, the J gene TRBJ2-1; D uncertain. This CDR3 contains 13 residues. The V gene's germline CDR1 is SSHAT and CDR2 FNYEAQ (reference sequence). V was shortened by 2 bases and J by 9 bases, with 11 bases between the two germline ends. CDR3 residues: CASSLRPASEQFF. CDR3 bases: TGTGCCAGCAGCTTACGCCCAGCTAGTGAGCAGTTCTTC.

CDR3 loop: CASSQVYRAGELFF. In DNA form, the CDR3 reads TGTGCCAGCAGCCAGGTTTACAGGGCCGGGGAGCTGTTTTTT. This sequence joins TRBV4-2 and TRBJ2-2; weak D call: TRBD1 (6 bases). Between the trimmed V and J ends, which lost 3 bases and 6 bases, there was a span of 11 bases. The CDR3 is 14 amino acids. Germline CDR1 is LGHNA and CDR2 is YNFKEQ.

This chain links TRBV3-1 (or the pseudogene TRBV3-2) with TRBJ1-6; a possible D gene is TRBD1 (5 bases). Trimming shortened V by 5 bases and J by 5 bases, and 16 bases separated the two germline ends. Germline V gives CDR1 LGHDT, CDR2 YNNKEL (reference sequence). CDR3 length equals 16 residues. The CDR3 region is CASSKGPAGNNSPLHF. The CDR3 DNA reads as TGTGCCAGCAGCAAAGGCCCGGCAGGGAATAATTCACCCCTCCACTTT.

The chain carries TRBV3-1 (or the pseudogene TRBV3-2) and TRBJ2-7; tentatively, D is TRBD2 (6 bases). Germline V gene sequence: CDR1 LGHDT, CDR2 YNNKEL (reference sequence). With 2 bases removed from V and 10 bases from J, the gap between germline ends came to 9 bases. This CDR3 spans 11 amino acids. The CDR3 loop is CASSQWGEQYF. DNA for the CDR3: TGTGCCAGCAGCCAATGGGGGGAACAGTACTTC.

The chain recombines TRBV9 with TRBJ2-1; D is perhaps TRBD1 (6 bases). The V gene lost 3 bases and the J gene lost 5 bases, with 12 bases spanning the gap. The germline V gene has CDR1 SGDLS and CDR2 YYNGEE. The length of the CDR3 is 14 residues. The CDR3, as DNA: TGTGCCAGCAGCGCCCAGGGGACGGACAATGAGCAGTTCTTC. Encoded protein: CASSAQGTDNEQFF.

In this sample, this clone turned up a few times. This chain uses TRBV27 with TRBJ1-1; 12 bases map to TRBD1. The V segment lost 0 bases and the J segment 3 bases; nucleotides outside the gene matches: 2. The CDR3 consists of 16 residues. Looked up from germline, CDR1 is MNHEY and CDR2 is SMNVEV (reference sequence). CDR3 sequence (DNA): TGTGCCAGCAGTTTATCGGGACAGGGGGCCTACACTGAAGCTTTCTTT. Translating gives CASSLSGQGAYTEAFF.

V is TRBV11-2 and J is TRBJ1-5; 10 bases are a match to TRBD1. The CDR3 runs 16 residues. Per the germline V gene, CDR1 is SGHAT and CDR2 is FQNNGV. Unmatched junction bases numbered 5, after V lost 5 bases and J lost 1 base. CDR3: CASSRDRGMSNQPQHF. For the CDR3, the DNA is TGTGCCAGCAGCCGGGACAGGGGTATGAGCAATCAGCCCCAGCATTTT.

The rearrangement joins TRBV27 to TRBJ2-2; D is possibly TRBD2 (5 bases). CDR1 is MNHEY and CDR2 is SMNVEV in the germline V gene (reference sequence). This CDR3 comprises 18 residues. The V end lost 3 bases, the J end lost 4 bases, and 21 bases lay between the germline ends. The CDR3 DNA reads TGTGCCAGCAGTTTCAGGAGTGGCGCGAGGGCCCGCACCGGGGAGCTGTTTTTT. It codes for CASSFRSGARARTGELFF.

The rearrangement joins TRBV5-1 to TRBJ1-2, with D possibly matching TRBD1 (5 bases). V was shortened by 4 bases and J by 4 bases, with 20 bases between the two germline ends. Looked up from germline, CDR1 is SGHRS and CDR2 is YFSETQ. This CDR3 contains 16 residues. The DNA of the CDR3 is TGCGCCAGCAGCGGGGAGGTCGGGGACGGGGGCTATGGCTACACCTTC. It specifies CASSGEVGDGGYGYTF.

This chain links TRBV5-1 with TRBJ1-2, with 11 bases that match TRBD1. The CDR3 spans 15 residues. V lost 0 bases to trimming and J lost 4 bases; unmatched junction nucleotides: 2. Germline CDR1 SGHRS, CDR2 YFSETQ. For the CDR3, the DNA is TGCGCCAGCAGCTTGGGGACAGGGGGCCTCTATGGCTACACCTTC. As protein: CASSLGTGGLYGYTF.

The rearrangement links TRBV7-2 to TRBJ2-7; 8 bases are shared with TRBD2. Germline trimming cut 1 base from V and 0 bases from J; bases unmatched to any gene: 2. The CDR3 loop spans 15 amino acids. The germline CDR1 and CDR2 sequences are SGHTA and FQGNSA. CDR3 nucleotides: TGTGCCAGCAGCTTAGTTAGCGGGAACTCCTACGAGCAGTACTTC. It is translated as CASSLVSGNSYEQYF. Supplemented by reference TRBV7-2 and TRBJ2-7, the full variable domain reads GAGVSQSPSNKVTEKGKDVELRCDPISGHTALYWYRQSLGQGLEFLIYFQGNSAPDKSGLPSDRFSAERTGGSVSTLTIQRTQQEDSAVYLCASSLVSGNSYEQYFGPGTRLTVT.

The chain is built from TRBV28 and TRBJ1-4; D is unresolved. CDR3 length: 13 amino acids. Germline assignment: CDR1 MDHEN and CDR2 SYDVKM. Trimming left V 7 bases short and J 8 bases short, with 14 bases between. This chain's CDR3 is CASNPAGLEKLFF. The CDR3 coding sequence is TGTGCCAGCAACCCCGCCGGTTTAGAAAAACTGTTTTTT.

The chain combines TRBV18 with TRBJ1-2; D unclear. The ends were cut back, 2 bases at V and 8 bases at J, with 12 bases in the middle. CDR3 size: 13 residues. From germline, CDR1 is KGHSH and CDR2 LQKENI. The CDR3 DNA reads TGTGCCAGCTCACCATCCAGCGGGGAAGGCTACACCTTC. This gives the protein CASSPSSGEGYTF.

The chain carries TRBV5-1 and TRBJ2-1; 12 bases are shared with TRBD2. V lost 1 base and J lost 7; bases outside the gene matches: 9. The germline V gene has CDR1 SGHRS and CDR2 YFSETQ. The CDR3 contains 17 residues. The CDR3 spells CASSLSILAGGPNEQFF. The CDR3 DNA is TGCGCCAGCAGCTTGTCCATCCTAGCGGGGGGGCCGAATGAGCAGTTCTTC.